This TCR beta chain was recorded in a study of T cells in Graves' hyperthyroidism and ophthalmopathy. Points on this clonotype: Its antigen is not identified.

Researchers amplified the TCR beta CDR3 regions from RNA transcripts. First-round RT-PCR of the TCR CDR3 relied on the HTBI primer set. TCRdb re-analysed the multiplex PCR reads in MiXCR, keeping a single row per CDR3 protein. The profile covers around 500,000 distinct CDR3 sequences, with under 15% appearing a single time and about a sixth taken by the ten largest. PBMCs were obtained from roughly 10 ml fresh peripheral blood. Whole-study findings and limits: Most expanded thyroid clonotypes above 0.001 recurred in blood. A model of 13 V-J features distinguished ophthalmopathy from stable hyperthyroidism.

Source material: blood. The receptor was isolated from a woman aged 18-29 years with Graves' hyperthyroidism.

The CDR3 loop is CASSGPEAFF. CDR3 coding DNA: TGTGCCAGCTCGGGACCTGAAGCTTTCTTT. The gene calls are TRBV18 and TRBJ1-1; the D gene is possibly TRBD1 (5 bases). CDR1 is KGHSH, CDR2 LQKENI, per germline. Trimming took 6 bases from V and 6 from J, leaving 5 bases between them. This CDR3 is 10 amino acids long.